This note documents a single T cell receptor beta chain sequence. Individuals aged about 18 to 100 years were recruited from about two dozen US areas. This entry comes from a study of blood T cell repertoires in COVID-19. Here immunoSEQ multiplex PCR was the method, and the copy in TCRdb shows in-frame clones only, minus some. The profile shows about 440,000 clones, nearly 90% of them singletons. Trimming took 5 bases from V and 4 from J; bases not matched to a gene: 3. CDR3 length: 15 residues. In germline, CDR1 is LNHNV, CDR2 YYDKDF (reference sequence). V is TRBV15 and J is TRBJ2-1, with 12 bases fitting TRBD1. The receptor was isolated from a woman aged 18 to 35 with acute COVID-19. Source material: PBMCs or T cells enriched from blood (not recorded which). CDR3 sequence (DNA): TGTGCCACCAGCTTGGGACAGGGGGCGTACAATGAGCAGTTCTTC. Its translation: CATSLGQGAYNEQFF.